The entry that follows covers one TCR beta chain sequence. The sample is drawn from a study of blood T cell repertoires in COVID-19. Germline CDR1 and CDR2: LNHNV and YYDKDF (reference sequence). V was pared by 6 bases and J by 1 base, with 6 bases of the junction left unmatched. The CDR3 length is 16 residues. The table came from immunoSEQ multiplex PCR; TCRdb's copy has only in-frame clones and leaves some out. There are 300,000 to 350,000 clones in the sample; 88% occur only once, and under 1.2% lies in the top ten. The chain has TRBV15 and TRBJ2-4, with 10 bases that match TRBD1. This receptor was taken from a woman aged 25-40 years who had been exposed to COVID-19. Sequenced sample: PBMCs or T cells enriched from blood (not recorded which). The CDR3 bases are TGTGCCACCAGGACAGGGGGCTTGGTCGCCAAAAACATTCAGTACTTC. Translated, it gives CATRTGGLVAKNIQYF.